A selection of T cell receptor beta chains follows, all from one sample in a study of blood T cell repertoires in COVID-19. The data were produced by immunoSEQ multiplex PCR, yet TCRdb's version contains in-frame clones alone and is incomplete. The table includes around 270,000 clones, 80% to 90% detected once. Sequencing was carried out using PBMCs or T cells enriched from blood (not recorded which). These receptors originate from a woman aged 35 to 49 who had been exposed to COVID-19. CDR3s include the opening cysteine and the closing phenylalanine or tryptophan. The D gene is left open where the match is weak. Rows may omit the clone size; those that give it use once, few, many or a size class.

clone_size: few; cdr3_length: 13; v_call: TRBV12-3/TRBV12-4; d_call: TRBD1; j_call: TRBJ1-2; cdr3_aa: CASSNDRDYGYTF; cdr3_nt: TGTGCCAGCAGCAACGACAGGGACTATGGCTACACCTTC
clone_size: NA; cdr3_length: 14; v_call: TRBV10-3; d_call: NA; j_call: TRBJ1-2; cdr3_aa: CAIPNSLSNYGYTF; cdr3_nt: TGTGCCATCCCTAACTCCCTGTCCAACTATGGCTACACCTTC
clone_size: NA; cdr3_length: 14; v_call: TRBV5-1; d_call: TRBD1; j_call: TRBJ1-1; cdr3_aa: CASSSLQGGIEAFF; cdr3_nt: TGCGCCAGCAGCTCTCTACAGGGGGGAATTGAAGCTTTCTTT
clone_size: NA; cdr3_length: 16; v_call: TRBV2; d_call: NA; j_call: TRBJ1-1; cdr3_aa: CASSGWDHPGGTEAFF; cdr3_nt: TGTGCCAGCAGTGGTTGGGACCATCCCGGAGGGACTGAAGCTTTCTTT
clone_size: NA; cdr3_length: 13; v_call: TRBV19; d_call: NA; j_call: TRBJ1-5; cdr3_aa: CATTTGPDQPQHF; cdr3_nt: TGTGCCACAACAACAGGGCCGGATCAGCCCCAGCATTTT
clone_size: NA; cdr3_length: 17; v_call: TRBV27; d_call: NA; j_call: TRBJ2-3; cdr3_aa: CASSFSGPRTGTDTQYF; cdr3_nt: TGTGCCAGCAGTTTCTCGGGCCCTAGGACTGGCACAGATACGCAGTATTTT
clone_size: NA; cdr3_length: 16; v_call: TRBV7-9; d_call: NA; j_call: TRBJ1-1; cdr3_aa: CASSLRQPSGNTEAFF; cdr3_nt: TGTGCCAGCAGCTTACGACAGCCTTCAGGGAACACTGAAGCTTTCTTT
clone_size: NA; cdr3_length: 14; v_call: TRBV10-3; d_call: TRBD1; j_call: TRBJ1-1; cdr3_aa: CAIRPGTGNAEAFF; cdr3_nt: TGTGCCATCAGACCCGGGACAGGGAATGCTGAAGCTTTCTTT
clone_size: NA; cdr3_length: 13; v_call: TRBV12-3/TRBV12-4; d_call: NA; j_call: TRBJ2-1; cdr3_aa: CASSFREYNEQFF; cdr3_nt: TGTGCCAGCAGTTTCCGGGAGTACAATGAGCAGTTCTTC
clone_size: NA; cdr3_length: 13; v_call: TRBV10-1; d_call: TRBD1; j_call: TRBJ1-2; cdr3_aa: CASSVYRGKGYTF; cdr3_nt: TGCGCCAGCAGTGTGTACAGGGGGAAGGGCTACACCTTC
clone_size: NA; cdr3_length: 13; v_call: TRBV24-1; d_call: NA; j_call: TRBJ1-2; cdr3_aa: CATSDWDTYGYTF; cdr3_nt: TGTGCCACCAGTGATTGGGACACCTATGGCTACACCTTC
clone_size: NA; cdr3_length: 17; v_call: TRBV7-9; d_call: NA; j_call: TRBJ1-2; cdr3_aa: CASSLVNLRTDGYGYTF; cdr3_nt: TGTGCCAGCAGCTTAGTAAATCTCCGGACTGACGGCTATGGCTACACCTTC
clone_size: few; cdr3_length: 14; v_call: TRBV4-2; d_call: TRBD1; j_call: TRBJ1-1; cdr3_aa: CASSQGTANTEAFF; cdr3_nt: TGTGCCAGCAGCCAGGGGACAGCGAACACTGAAGCTTTCTTT
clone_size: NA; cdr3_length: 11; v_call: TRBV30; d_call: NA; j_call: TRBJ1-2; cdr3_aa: CAWSLRVSYTF; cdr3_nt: TGTGCCTGGAGTCTCCGGGTGAGCTACACCTTC
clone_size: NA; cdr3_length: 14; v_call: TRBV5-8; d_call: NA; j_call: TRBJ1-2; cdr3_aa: CASSPRLTNYGYTF; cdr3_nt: TGTGCCAGCAGCCCCAGGCTTACTAACTATGGCTACACCTTC
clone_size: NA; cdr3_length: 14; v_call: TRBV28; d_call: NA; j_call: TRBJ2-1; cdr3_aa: CASTLGESYNEQFF; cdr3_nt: TGTGCCAGCACCTTAGGGGAATCCTACAATGAGCAGTTCTTC
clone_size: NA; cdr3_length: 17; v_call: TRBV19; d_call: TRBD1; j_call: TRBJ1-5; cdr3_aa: CASSTSGGRAANQPQHF; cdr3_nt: TGTGCCAGTAGTACCTCAGGGGGTCGGGCCGCCAATCAGCCCCAGCATTTT